This T cell receptor (beta chain) was retrieved from a study of shared clonotypes between healthy human individuals. Repertoires were generated with immunoSEQ multiplex PCR, while TCRdb's copy carries only in-frame clones and drops some. The table lists roughly 890,000 clones, over 90% of them singletons, with nearly 25% in the top ten. CDR1 and CDR2 (germline): SQVTM, ANQGSEA. CDR3 size: 14 residues. Trimming took 4 bases from V and 6 from J; bases not matched to a gene: 8. Findings and caveats of the study: Apart from blood, nothing was sampled; tissue repertoires likely differ.

Points on this clone: Its target is not known.

The naive CD8 subset, CD45RO-negative cells positively selected for CCR7, excluded terminally differentiated effector memory CD45RA+ cells. The genes are TRBV29-1 and TRBJ2-3, with 9 bases aligning to TRBD1. The clonotype comes from a man aged 25 to 40 in good health. Sequences were obtained from naive CD8+ T cells sorted from blood. CDR3 coding DNA: TGCAGCGTTGTTGGGACAGGGCCTCCGGATACGCAGTATTTT. It yields the protein CSVVGTGPPDTQYF.